These T cell receptor beta chains were read from a single sample in a study of T cell changes during pregnancy in multiple sclerosis. Sequencing was performed with immunoSEQ multiplex PCR; in TCRdb, only in-frame clones are kept and a portion is missing. The repertoire consists of 50,000 to 70,000 clones, with roughly 92% occurring once and the leading ten covering roughly 1.5%. Specimen: peripheral blood, collected in the second trimester of pregnancy. Receptor source: a female donor with multiple sclerosis, enrolled in a pregnancy study. CDR3s include the opening cysteine and the closing phenylalanine or tryptophan. The D gene is left open where the match is weak. Some rows have no size entry. The others give once, few or many, or a class for an expanded clone.

TRBD2,NA,TRBJ2-1,TRBV2,CASSEGTSGSYNEQFF,TGTGCCAGCAGTGAAGGGACTAGCGGCTCCTACAATGAGCAGTTCTTC
TRBD2,NA,TRBJ2-4,TRBV5-3,CARSFCGRAAENIQYF,TGTGCCAGAAGCTTTTGCGGGAGGGCCGCTGAAAACATTCAGTACTTC
NA,NA,TRBJ2-1,TRBV11-2,CASSPPLRLGNEQFF,TGTGCCAGCAGCCCCCCCCTTCGCCTAGGTAATGAGCAGTTCTTC
TRBD1,NA,TRBJ2-3,TRBV18,CASSLQGEGTDTQYF,TGTGCCAGCTCACTTCAGGGGGAAGGCACAGATACGCAGTATTTT
TRBD1,NA,TRBJ1-3,TRBV28,CASNPMTGSGNTIYF,TGTGCCAGCAACCCTATGACAGGGAGCGGCAACACCATATATTTT
NA,NA,TRBJ1-2,TRBV14,CASSQRRGDGYTF,TGTGCCAGCAGCCAAAGGAGGGGTGATGGCTACACCTTC
NA,NA,TRBJ1-1,TRBV6-1,CASIRGGATEAFF,TGTGCCAGCATCAGAGGAGGGGCCACTGAAGCTTTCTTT
TRBD1,NA,TRBJ2-5,TRBV7-9,CTSSFGTGRETQYF,TGTACCAGCAGCTTCGGGACAGGGAGGGAGACCCAGTACTTC
NA,NA,TRBJ2-3,TRBV9,CASSVGSLTDTQYF,TGTGCCAGCAGCGTAGGAAGCCTCACAGATACGCAGTATTTT
TRBD1,NA,TRBJ1-5,TRBV27,CASSLKGTGGAGNQPQHF,TGTGCCAGCAGTTTAAAGGGGACAGGGGGCGCGGGCAATCAGCCCCAGCATTTT
TRBD1,NA,TRBJ2-5,TRBV19,CASSIVVRGQESQETQYF,TGTGCCAGTAGTATAGTAGTGAGGGGACAGGAGAGCCAAGAGACCCAGTACTTC
NA,NA,TRBJ1-1,TRBV5-1,CASSPQSRGPNTEAFF,TGCGCCAGCAGCCCCCAGTCTAGGGGCCCGAACACTGAAGCTTTCTTT
NA,NA,TRBJ1-1,TRBV5-1,CASSLEGGGTEAFF,TGCGCCAGCAGCTTGGAAGGGGGTGGGACTGAAGCTTTCTTT
TRBD2,NA,TRBJ2-3,TRBV7-6,CASSLGGPGLGTDTQYF,TGTGCCAGCAGCTTAGGGGGACCGGGACTAGGGACAGATACGCAGTATTTT
NA,NA,TRBJ2-2,TRBV19,CASSIDLTGELFF,TGTGCCAGTAGTATAGACTTAACCGGGGAGCTGTTTTTT
TRBD1,NA,TRBJ1-1,TRBV28,CASGQGAFF,TGTGCCAGCGGACAGGGAGCTTTCTTT
NA,NA,TRBJ2-1,TRBV6-5,CASQGSTNEQFF,TGTGCCAGCCAAGGGAGTACGAATGAGCAGTTCTTC
NA,NA,TRBJ1-1,TRBV28,CASSARIEAFF,TGTGCCAGCAGTGCCAGGATCGAAGCTTTCTTT
NA,once,TRBJ2-1,TRBV6-5,CASSLWGRNNEQFF,TGTGCCAGCAGTTTGTGGGGCCGAAACAATGAGCAGTTCTTC
TRBD2,NA,TRBJ2-1,TRBV5-1,CASRKPISGSSYNEQFF,TGCGCCAGCAGAAAGCCTATTAGCGGGAGCTCCTACAATGAGCAGTTCTTC
NA,NA,TRBJ2-5,TRBV7-8,CASSLISREGRGKETQYF,TGTGCCAGCAGCTTAATCTCTCGTGAGGGCAGGGGCAAAGAGACCCAGTACTTC
TRBD2,NA,TRBJ2-7,TRBV5-4,CASSLASGSYEQYF,TGTGCCAGCAGCTTGGCTAGCGGGAGCTACGAGCAGTACTTC
TRBD2,NA,TRBJ2-1,TRBV5-1,CASSLGEGPNEQFF,TGCGCCAGCAGCTTGGGGGAGGGCCCCAATGAGCAGTTCTTC
TRBD2,NA,TRBJ2-7,TRBV5-5,CASSLAAGGAYEQYF,TGTGCCAGCAGCTTGGCCGCTGGGGGGGCCTACGAGCAGTACTTC
NA,NA,TRBJ2-5,TRBV7-9,CASSLVRGRGFQETQYF,TGTGCCAGCAGCTTAGTTCGCGGCAGGGGTTTCCAAGAGACCCAGTACTTC